Listed below are T cell receptor beta chains from one sample, sequenced in a study of T-cell memory formation after mild COVID-19. MiXCR, applied by TCRdb to the 5' RACE reads, yields one record per CDR3 protein. This repertoire shows about 340,000 distinct CDR3 sequences, approximately 15% found once; its top ten account for about 22%. Source material: PBMCs or a T cell subset sorted from them (not recorded which). The receptors were sampled from a man aged 18-30 years who had mild COVID-19 (a few samples of this study predate the infection). Cell type and time point are not known. Both conserved end residues are part of each CDR3. A D gene is named only where the DNA matches it firmly. Clone size, where shown, is once, few, many, or a class for clones that have expanded.

J gene,V gene,D gene,clone size,CDR3 protein,CDR3 DNA
TRBJ1-1,TRBV5-1,NA,few,CASSLETSGLTEAFF,TGCGCCAGCAGCTTGGAGACCTCGGGATTGACTGAAGCTTTCTTT
TRBJ1-1,TRBV20-1,TRBD1,few,CSARDPRQGGTEAFF,TGCAGTGCTAGGGACCCCCGACAGGGCGGCACTGAAGCTTTCTTT
TRBJ2-3,TRBV10-3,NA,many,CATHPDFTDTQYF,TGTGCCACTCACCCGGACTTCACAGATACGCAGTATTTT
TRBJ2-1,TRBV19,TRBD1,NA,CASSISWTGADNEQFF,TGTGCCAGTAGTATCAGTTGGACAGGGGCTGACAATGAGCAGTTCTTC
TRBJ2-7,TRBV6-2/TRBV6-3,NA,few,CASSYPDEQYF,TGTGCCAGCAGTTACCCCGACGAGCAGTACTTC
TRBJ1-1,TRBV4-3,NA,NA,CASSRAHRVSGMNTEAFF,TGCGCCAGCAGCCGCGCTCATAGGGTTTCAGGGATGAACACTGAAGCTTTCTTT
TRBJ2-1,TRBV24-1,TRBD1,few,CATRTGGNYNEQFF,TGTGCCACCAGGACAGGGGGTAACTACAATGAGCAGTTCTTC
TRBJ1-2,TRBV4-1,NA,many,CASSQEVPVADIYGYTF,TGCGCCAGCAGCCAAGAGGTCCCCGTGGCCGACATCTATGGCTACACCTTC
TRBJ2-1,TRBV9,TRBD2,NA,CASSAGLAGGVYHNEQFF,TGTGCCAGCAGCGCGGGACTAGCGGGGGGAGTGTACCACAATGAGCAGTTCTTC
TRBJ2-3,TRBV9,NA,few,CASSVRQGTDTQYF,TGTGCCAGCAGCGTTCGACAGGGCACAGATACGCAGTATTTT
TRBJ2-7,TRBV4-3,TRBD1,NA,CASSQAGRTGTASYEQYF,TGCGCCAGCAGCCAAGCAGGGAGGACAGGGACCGCCTCCTACGAGCAGTACTTC
TRBJ1-1,TRBV5-1,TRBD1,many,CASSWDRGGTEAFF,TGCGCCAGCAGCTGGGACAGGGGTGGAACTGAAGCTTTCTTT
TRBJ1-2,TRBV4-1,TRBD1,NA,CASSRPTGAGADYGYTF,TGCGCCAGCAGCCGACCTACAGGGGCGGGGGCCGACTATGGCTACACCTTC
TRBJ1-5,TRBV5-1,NA,few,CASSPGPGYSPQHF,TGCGCCAGCAGCCCAGGTCCAGGGTATTCGCCCCAGCATTTT
TRBJ2-3,TRBV9,NA,few,CASSVWTGTDTQYF,TGTGCCAGCAGCGTATGGACAGGCACAGATACGCAGTATTTT
TRBJ2-3,TRBV15,NA,many,CATRGAGRDTQYF,TGTGCCACCAGAGGGGCAGGAAGAGATACGCAGTATTTT
TRBJ2-1,TRBV11-2,NA,many,CASSLELLSYNEQFF,TGTGCCAGCAGCTTAGAGCTCCTGTCCTACAATGAGCAGTTCTTC
TRBJ1-1,TRBV6-2/TRBV6-3,NA,few,CASSYFRGGTEAFF,TGTGCCAGCAGTTACTTCAGGGGAGGGACTGAAGCTTTCTTT
TRBJ1-1,TRBV19,NA,many,CASSPLQRMNTEAFF,TGTGCCAGTAGCCCACTACAGAGAATGAACACTGAAGCTTTCTTT
TRBJ1-1,TRBV6-5,NA,NA,CASSRVGGDVTEAFF,TGTGCCAGCAGTCGGGTGGGGGGGGACGTCACTGAAGCTTTCTTT
TRBJ2-3,TRBV7-2,NA,few,CAGGGLTDTQYF,TGTGCCGGGGGGGGGCTCACAGATACGCAGTATTTT
TRBJ2-2,TRBV7-3,TRBD1,NA,CASSNFQGAPTGELFF,TGTGCCAGCAGCAACTTCCAGGGGGCCCCCACCGGGGAGCTGTTTTTT
TRBJ2-1,TRBV5-1,TRBD2,NA,CASSLASSGGAYNEQFF,TGCGCCAGCAGCTTGGCGTCTAGCGGGGGGGCCTACAATGAGCAGTTCTTC
TRBJ1-5,TRBV12-3/TRBV12-4,NA,few,CASSLGGLDGFMPQHF,TGTGCCAGCAGTTTGGGGGGTCTGGACGGTTTTATGCCCCAGCATTTT
TRBJ1-4,TRBV7-2,NA,NA,CASSRAGDDGRKLFF,TGTGCCAGCAGCCGGGCGGGGGACGACGGGAGAAAACTGTTTTTT
TRBJ2-2,TRBV7-9,NA,NA,CASSSRQGRTGELFF,TGTGCCAGCAGCTCTCGGCAGGGAAGGACCGGGGAGCTGTTTTTT
TRBJ2-7,TRBV7-6,NA,few,CASSFPGAYEQYF,TGTGCCAGCAGCTTTCCAGGAGCCTACGAGCAGTACTTC
TRBJ1-5,TRBV20-1,NA,many,CSAIRAWNQPQHF,TGCAGTGCTATCAGGGCGTGGAATCAGCCCCAGCATTTT
TRBJ1-2,TRBV4-3,NA,few,CASSQSVGGYGYTF,TGCGCCAGCAGCCAATCGGTAGGGGGCTATGGCTACACCTTC
TRBJ2-3,TRBV10-2,NA,few,CASSDGTRHTDTQYF,TGCGCCAGCAGTGACGGCACCCGGCATACAGATACGCAGTATTTT
TRBJ1-1,TRBV19,NA,NA,CASSSGGPLNTEAFF,TGTGCCAGTAGTAGCGGGGGGCCTTTGAACACTGAAGCTTTCTTT
TRBJ1-4,TRBV20-1,NA,few,CSARSHSEREKLFF,TGCAGTGCTAGAAGCCACTCAGAGAGAGAAAAACTGTTTTTT
TRBJ2-5,TRBV11-2,NA,NA,CASSTRQVQETQYF,TGTGCCAGCAGCACCCGACAGGTCCAAGAGACCCAGTACTTC
TRBJ2-1,TRBV12-3/TRBV12-4,NA,few,CASSLPSTYNEQFF,TGTGCCAGCAGTTTGCCTAGCACATACAATGAGCAGTTCTTC
TRBJ2-2,TRBV6-2/TRBV6-3,TRBD2,few,CASKREDYTGELFF,TGTGCCAGCAAACGGGAGGACTACACCGGGGAGCTGTTTTTT
TRBJ1-1,TRBV5-1,NA,NA,CASSGRSRRDTEAFF,TGCGCCAGCAGCGGCCGGTCCAGGAGAGACACTGAAGCTTTCTTT
TRBJ2-2,TRBV9,NA,NA,CASSLNGLNTGELFF,TGTGCCAGCAGCCTAAACGGACTCAACACCGGGGAGCTGTTTTTT
TRBJ1-1,TRBV7-6,TRBD1,NA,CATSPGTGELLNTEAFF,TGTGCCACTTCGCCCGGGACAGGGGAACTTCTGAACACTGAAGCTTTCTTT
TRBJ2-1,TRBV9,TRBD2,NA,CASSASGVPYNEQFF,TGTGCCAGCAGCGCTAGCGGGGTCCCCTACAATGAGCAGTTCTTC
TRBJ2-4,TRBV6-5,NA,many,CASRSPLENIQYF,TGTGCCAGCAGGAGCCCGCTGGAAAACATTCAGTACTTC
TRBJ1-2,TRBV20-1,TRBD1,few,CSATQDGDRGLNYGYTF,TGCAGTGCCACGCAAGACGGTGACAGGGGACTCAACTATGGCTACACCTTC
TRBJ2-1,TRBV7-2,NA,few,CASSQNDPYNEQFF,TGTGCCAGCAGCCAGAACGACCCCTACAATGAGCAGTTCTTC
TRBJ2-1,TRBV12-5,NA,few,CASGPSGREGYNEQFF,TGTGCTAGTGGTCCCTCCGGCAGGGAAGGGTACAATGAGCAGTTCTTC
TRBJ1-4,TRBV9,NA,NA,CASSVGPGQGSEKLFF,TGTGCCAGCAGCGTAGGACCGGGTCAGGGATCGGAAAAACTGTTTTTT